The 7 T cell receptor beta chains below all came from one sample that was sequenced in a study of CD8+CD57+ T cells in acquired aplastic anemia. For sequencing, patients were chosen who had shown expansion of CD8+CD57+ cells by flow cytometry. Investigators profiled TCR beta VDJ and CDR3 from genomic DNA template. MiXCR, run by TCRdb on the reads, gives a single entry per CDR3 protein. The sample shows a few hundred thousand distinct CDR3 sequences, over 25% of them seen only once. The sample comprised sorted CD4+, CD8+, or CD8+CD57+ T cells (not recorded which) from PBMCs. The receptors originated from a human donor with aplastic anemia.

This clonotype was counted ten times or more. The chain links TRBV10-3 to TRBJ2-7, with D unclear. CDR1 and CDR2 (germline): ENHRY, SYGVKD. V lost 5 bases, J lost 5 bases, and 7 bases lay in between. CDR3 length: 11 amino acids. DNA for the CDR3: TGTGCCATCAGTCTTGAGGACGAGCAGTACTTC. Protein: CAISLEDEQYF.

At least ten counts were recorded for this clonotype. The gene calls are TRBV19 and TRBJ1-2, with TRBD1 identical over 12 bases. The CDR3 consists of 13 residues. Germline V gene data show CDR1 as LNHDA and CDR2 as SQIVND (reference sequence). The J segment lost 7 bases and the V segment lost 7 bases, leaving 4 bases of the junction unmatched. The CDR3 loop is CASTGTGGLGYTF. Written as DNA, the CDR3 is TGTGCCAGTACGGGGACAGGGGGCCTTGGCTACACCTTC.

Worth noting for this clonotype: A much larger clone lies a single base off, so this may be a read error. As the CDR3 is not closed by the conserved phenylalanine or tryptophan, this likely results from a read error. The chain couples TRBV19 to TRBJ1-3; no clear D gene. Per the germline V gene, CDR1 is LNHDA and CDR2 is SQIVND (reference sequence). This CDR3 has 15 residues. V was clipped by 1 base and J by 0 bases, with 7 bases between them. Here the CDR3 DNA reads TGTGCCAGTAGTATAGTGGGAGGCTCTGGAAACACCATATATCTT. Encoded protein: CASSIVGGSGNTIYL.

The chain recombines TRBV5-5 with TRBJ1-5; no reliable D call. V was pared by 4 bases and J by 7 bases, with 12 bases between. CDR3 size: 13 residues. The germline CDR1 and CDR2 sequences are SGHKS and YYEKEE (reference sequence). The CDR3 protein is CASSAGNEQPQHF. In DNA, the CDR3 is TGTGCCAGCAGCGCTGGTAATGAGCAGCCCCAGCATTTT.

The chain couples TRBV19 to TRBJ2-3, with TRBD1 identical over 8 bases. The CDR3 length is 16 residues. CDR1 is LNHDA and CDR2 is SQIVND in the germline V gene (reference sequence). V lost 4 bases, J lost 2 bases, and 8 bases stayed unmatched. This CDR3 is CASSTGQVTFTDTQYF. The CDR3 coding sequence is TGTGCCAGTAGTACGGGACAGGTAACCTTCACAGATACGCAGTATTTT.

This clonotype was recorded at least ten times. The chain uses TRBV5-1 and TRBJ1-2; perhaps TRBD1 as D (6 bases). Per the germline V gene, CDR1 is SGHRS and CDR2 is YFSETQ. Trimming shortened V by 5 bases and J by 6 bases, and 20 bases separated the two germline ends. The CDR3 contains 15 residues. This CDR3 is CASSVATGARNGYTF. As DNA, the CDR3 is TGCGCCAGCAGTGTGGCCACGGGGGCGCGGAATGGCTACACCTTC.

This clonotype was detected only a few times. This chain uses TRBV7-2 with TRBJ2-5; D is ambiguous. The CDR3 totals 14 residues. The V and J ends lost 5 bases and 1 base respectively, with 11 bases between them. Germline lookup yields CDR1 SGHTA and CDR2 FQGNSA. The CDR3: CASSKGNFQETQYF. Here the CDR3 DNA reads TGTGCCAGCAGCAAGGGCAACTTCCAAGAGACCCAGTACTTC.